This T cell receptor beta chain was identified in a study of shared clonotypes between healthy human individuals. General study points: Expectations were that clonotype sharing among donors would be affected by sequencing depth.

Per the germline V gene, CDR1 is SGHVS and CDR2 is FNYEAQ. Trimming pared 6 bases from V and 8 bases from J, leaving 14 bases between. The CDR3 covers 13 residues. Caucasian adults living in Nashville, Tennessee, provided all samples. With regard to this clone: Antigen: not known.

This was a deep-level run. Data came from immunoSEQ multiplex PCR; TCRdb stores just in-frame clones and leaves some out. The data show 1,100,000 or so clones, 75% to 85% seen once. This rearrangement joins TRBV7-6 to TRBJ2-1; D unresolved. The clonotype comes from a man aged 18 to 30 in good health. Some clones in this sample may be carry-over from other donors' samples. Sequenced material: memory CD4+ T cells from PBMCs. Subset described: CD45RA-negative fraction. Here the CDR3 reads CASRSTGKDEQFF. DNA for the CDR3: TGTGCCAGCAGATCCACCGGCAAAGATGAGCAGTTCTTC.